This T cell receptor (beta chain) appears in the sequencing data of a study of human versus mouse CDR3 diversity and MHC coevolution. Cells were CD45RO-negative CD62L-positive naive CD4 T cells sorted from PBMCs. Repertoires were generated with immunoSEQ multiplex PCR, while TCRdb's copy carries only in-frame clones and drops some. The table lists approximately 81,000 clones, over 85% of them singletons. Study outcomes and limitations: Most of the three human donors had the lowest clonal inequality.

The CDR3 runs 14 residues. Trimming took off 2 bases at V and 1 base at J, with 6 bases between the two ends. Germline values: CDR1 MDHEN, CDR2 SYDVKM. On this clone itself: What it binds is unknown.

J is TRBJ1-5 and V is TRBV28; tentative D call: TRBD1 (5 bases). Sequencing was done on a sample of naive CD4+ T cells from blood. The subset: CD45RO-negative CD62L-positive naive CD4 T cells. The receptor's source is a person between 25 and 70 years old in good health. The CDR3 DNA is TGTGCCAGCAGTTTAGGGGGGAGCAATCAGCCCCAGCATTTT. Amino acid sequence: CASSLGGSNQPQHF.